Following are 10 T cell receptor beta chains from one sample sequenced in a study of shared clonotypes between healthy human individuals. Clones were sequenced by immunoSEQ multiplex PCR, and TCRdb holds only the in-frame ones, with some missing. The repertoire holds 85,000 to 100,000 clones, approximately 70% seen once, with about half in the top ten. Sequenced material: memory CD8+ T cells sorted from blood. Specified subset: CD45RO+ cells pooled with CCR7-negative TemRA cells. These receptors were collected from a man aged 30 to 39 in good health.

The chain joins TRBV6-1 to TRBJ2-7; TRBD2 matches 10 bases. The J segment lost 3 bases and the V segment lost 3 bases, leaving 5 bases of the junction unmatched. The CDR3 length is 15 residues. The V gene's germline CDR1 is MNHNS and CDR2 SASEGT. The CDR3 DNA sequence: TGTGCCAGCAGTGACCTAGCGGGAGCACTCTACGAGCAGTACTTC. It translates to CASSDLAGALYEQYF.

The chain recombines TRBV9 with TRBJ2-7; 8 nucleotides align to TRBD2. Germline CDR1 SGDLS, CDR2 YYNGEE. The ends lost 4 bases at V and 0 bases at J; junction bases unmatched: 3. The CDR3 contains 14 residues. CDR3 DNA: TGTGCCAGCAGCATAGGGACTAGCTCCTACGAGCAGTACTTC. It codes for CASSIGTSSYEQYF.

This clone has more than one count but fewer than ten. This sequence joins TRBV7-9 and TRBJ1-1; TRBD1 might be the D (5 bases). Germline V gives CDR1 SEHNR, CDR2 FQNEAQ (reference sequence). Trimming removed 2 bases from V and 0 bases from J, with 13 bases in between. CDR3 length equals 16 residues. CDR3 DNA: TGTGCCAGCAGCTTATCGTGGGGGATGATGAACACTGAAGCTTTCTTT. As protein: CASSLSWGMMNTEAFF.

The rearrangement links TRBV29-1 to TRBJ1-2; possible D gene TRBD1, 6 bases. The CDR3 consists of 13 residues. From germline, CDR1 is SQVTM and CDR2 ANQGSEA. Trimming took 6 bases from V and 6 from J, leaving 17 bases between them. The CDR3 bases are TGCAGCGTGCAACAGGGTACGGTAAATGGCTACACCTTC. It encodes CSVQQGTVNGYTF.

The chain employs TRBV14 and TRBJ2-3, with TRBD1 as a possible D gene (6 bases). CDR3 length equals 16 residues. From germline, CDR1 is SGHDN and CDR2 FVKESK. V shed 2 bases and J shed 4 bases, with 16 bases lying between them. The CDR3 DNA sequence: TGTGCCAGCAGCCAACTACAGGGCGTTAAACCAGATACGCAGTATTTT. It specifies CASSQLQGVKPDTQYF.

The V call is TRBV28, the J call TRBJ1-4; 9 bases are a match to TRBD1. The CDR3 loop spans 20 amino acids. The germline gives CDR1 MDHEN, CDR2 SYDVKM. V dropped 5 bases and J dropped 5; count of bases not matched to a gene: 21. The CDR3 is CASSPAPGQGGDRQNEKLFF. In DNA, the CDR3 is TGTGCCAGCAGTCCGGCCCCGGGACAGGGCGGGGATCGACAAAATGAAAAACTGTTTTTT.

This chain links TRBV29-1 with TRBJ2-1; no clear D gene. This CDR3 region has 16 residues. Germline V gene sequence: CDR1 SQVTM, CDR2 ANQGSEA. Deletions cut 3 bases from V and 7 bases from J, with 22 bases between. The CDR3 DNA sequence: TGCAGCGTTGAGTCCGGTATCCGCCCTTCGCCAAATGAGCAGTTCTTC. It is translated as CSVESGIRPSPNEQFF.

The chain employs TRBV2 and TRBJ2-6; no clear D. Trimming took off 3 bases at V and 2 bases at J, with 14 bases between the two ends. The V gene's germline CDR1 is SNHLY and CDR2 FYNNEI. This CDR3 contains 17 residues. CDR3 residues: CASSEQREKTGANVLTF. CDR3 sequence (DNA): TGTGCCAGCAGTGAGCAAAGGGAAAAAACTGGGGCCAACGTCCTGACTTTC.

The chain joins TRBV7-2 to TRBJ2-4, with no clear D. This CDR3 has 16 residues. Germline-derived CDR1 and CDR2 are SGHTA and FQGNSA. The V end lost 1 base, the J end lost 1 base, and 11 bases lay between the germline ends. In DNA form, the CDR3 reads TGTGCCAGCAGCTTAGACGCGTCACGGGCCAAAAACATTCAGTACTTC. Protein: CASSLDASRAKNIQYF.

This clone came up a few times. V and J are TRBV29-1 and TRBJ2-2; TRBD2 is a possible D gene (7 bases). The V end lost 6 bases, the J end lost 6 bases, and 20 bases lay between the germline ends. The germline V gene has CDR1 SQVTM and CDR2 ANQGSEA. The CDR3 contains 15 residues. The CDR3, as DNA: TGCAGCGTCATCCACGGGGGGCGGGAGCCCGGGGAGCTGTTTTTT. Amino acid sequence: CSVIHGGREPGELFF.